The 3 T cell receptor beta chains reported below all come from one sample, sequenced in a study of shared clonotypes between healthy human individuals. Here immunoSEQ multiplex PCR was the method, and the copy in TCRdb shows in-frame clones only, minus some. The top ten clones hold about 1.1% of a sample with 2 million or so clones, about 95% of them seen once. It was CD45RO-negative cells, positively selected for CCR7, that made up naive CD8 cells, with terminally differentiated effector memory CD45RA+ cells excluded. The sample was naive CD8+ T cells sorted from blood. These TCRs come from a man between 18 and 29 years old in good health.

The chain combines TRBV27 with TRBJ2-2; TRBD1 matches 8 bases. Germline loops: CDR1 MNHEY, CDR2 SMNVEV (reference sequence). The V gene end was trimmed by 6 bases and the J gene end by 5 bases; junction bases not matched to a gene: 14. This CDR3 comprises 17 residues. The CDR3 region is CASSYSPGGEYTGELFF. Written as DNA, the CDR3 is TGTGCCAGCAGCTACTCTCCAGGGGGCGAGTATACCGGGGAGCTGTTTTTT.

J is TRBJ2-7 and V is TRBV13, with 7 positions matching TRBD1. This CDR3 comprises 17 residues. Per the germline V gene, CDR1 is PRHDT and CDR2 is FYEKMQ (reference sequence). J was trimmed by 2 bases and V by 5 bases; bases with no gene match: 15. CDR3 loop: CASSLTHRQGKAYEQYF. In DNA form, the CDR3 reads TGTGCCAGCAGCCTTACACATCGACAGGGAAAGGCCTACGAGCAGTACTTC.

This chain uses TRBV27 with TRBJ2-5; D tentatively fits TRBD1 or TRBD2 (5 bases each). CDR3 length equals 16 residues. In germline, CDR1 is MNHEY, CDR2 SMNVEV (reference sequence). The V gene lost 5 bases and the J gene lost 5 bases, with 21 bases spanning the gap. CDR3 DNA: TGTGCCAGCAGTCCCACCGGGACCTCCAAGGTGGAGACCCAGTACTTC. This encodes CASSPTGTSKVETQYF.